This T cell receptor beta chain was sequenced for a study of molecular identifiers for immune sequencing clone quantification. CDR1 LGHNA and CDR2 YSLEER come from the germline V gene. The CDR3 runs to 17 residues. The junction had 9 bases not matched to a gene; V was cut back by 1 base and J by 2 bases. A single record per CDR3 protein comes from TCRdb applying MiXCR to the PCR reads. This sample carries about 640,000 distinct CDR3 sequences, approximately 20% of them seen once, and the ten largest clones take roughly 0.85%. This chain joins TRBV4-3 and TRBJ2-5; 8 bases line up with TRBD1. This sequence originates from a human donor in good health. Some libraries in this study had Jurkat cell RNA spiked in. The sequenced material came from naive CD8+ T cells from blood, with Jurkat cell RNA spiked in. As for subset: FACS-sorted CD8+CD4-CCR7+CD45RA+ naive T cells. The chain's CDR3 is CASSQGWQGARQETQYF. The CDR3 bases are TGCGCCAGCAGCCAAGGGTGGCAGGGGGCACGACAAGAGACCCAGTACTTC.